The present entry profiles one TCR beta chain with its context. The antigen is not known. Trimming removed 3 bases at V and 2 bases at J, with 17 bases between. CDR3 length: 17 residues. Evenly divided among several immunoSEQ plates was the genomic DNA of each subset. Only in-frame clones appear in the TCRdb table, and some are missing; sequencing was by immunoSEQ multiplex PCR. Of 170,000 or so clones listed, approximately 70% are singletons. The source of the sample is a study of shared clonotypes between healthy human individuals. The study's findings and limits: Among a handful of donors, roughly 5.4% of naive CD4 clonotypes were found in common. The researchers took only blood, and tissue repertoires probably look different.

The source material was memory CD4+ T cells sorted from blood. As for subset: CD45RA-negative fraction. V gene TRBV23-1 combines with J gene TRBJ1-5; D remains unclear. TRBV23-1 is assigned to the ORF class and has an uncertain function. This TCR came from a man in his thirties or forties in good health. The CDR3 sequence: CASSHPRGREGNQPQHF. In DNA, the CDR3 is TGCGCCAGCAGTCACCCTCGAGGCCGGGAGGGCAATCAGCCCCAGCATTTT.